Below are 23 T cell receptor gamma chains sequenced from a single sample in a study of gamma delta lymphoproliferative disorders and STAT genes. Genomic DNA from isolated PBMCs served as the sequencing template. TCRdb reapplied CATT to the multiplex PCR reads. The sample has about 1,800 gamma-chain clones; 20% are singletons. Sequenced: blood. All receptors come from a human donor in good health.

To note about this clone: No DNA is shown, since the ends of the CDR3 on it are uncertain; the CDR3 is the one TCRdb lists. The J gene went uncalled, whereas the V gene is TRGV9. The germline CDR1 and CDR2 sequences are GITISATS and ISYDGTV (reference sequence). The CDR3 region is 20 residues in length, termini included. The CDR3: CALWEGTIIIRNSLAVEQHF.

This clone was counted a few times. This DNA's translation differs at residue 11 from TCRdb's protein, which comes from a much larger clone; a read error is likely, and the protein shown is translated from the DNA. The chain recombines TRGV10 with TRGJP1. TCRdb carries no J gene annotation; the J gene was assigned here by matching the DNA with germline. TRGV10 is flagged as an ORF with uncertain function. The CDR3 contains 14 residues. CDR3: CAAWDLSFGWSKIF. The CDR3 DNA follows: TGTGCTGCGTGGGATTTGTCCTTTGGTTGGTCCAAGATATTT.

This clone was detected a few times. TCRdb's protein, taken from a much larger clone, differs from this DNA's translation at residue 3, likely owing to a read error; the protein displayed comes from the DNA. The chain carries TRGV2 and TRGJ1 or TRGJ2. The J gene is absent in TCRdb and was assigned here via DNA matching to germline. CDR1 is EGSNGY, CDR2 YDSYNSKV, per germline. CDR3 length equals 11 residues. The CDR3 reads CAAWDGLKKLF. CDR3 coding DNA: TGTGCCGCCTGGGACGGGCTGAAGAAACTCTTT.

Remarks on this clone: The protein TCRdb gives is from a much larger clone and does not agree with this DNA's translation at residue 4, likely a read error; the protein shown here comes from the DNA. The chain employs TRGV10 and TRGJP1. The J gene was not available in TCRdb and was assigned here by matching the DNA to germline segments. TRGV10 is an ORF; its function is uncertain. J lost 5 bases, V lost 9 bases, and 7 bases had no gene match. The CDR3 extends over 13 amino acids. The CDR3: CAACGVTGWFKIF. DNA of the CDR3: TGTGCTGCGTGTGGCGTAACTGGTTGGTTCAAGATATTT.

Concerning this clone itself: A far bigger clonotype differs at one base, so this is likely a read error. Because the CDR3's place on the DNA is in doubt, the DNA is left out and the CDR3 is given as listed by TCRdb. The V gene is TRGV11; the J gene was not called. TRGV11 is an ORF, and what it does is uncertain. The CDR3 region is 18 residues in length, termini included. This chain's CDR3 is CTTVPAGLGTNTGWFKIF.

This clone came up a few times. TCRdb attributes to this sequence the protein of a much larger clone, which differs from the DNA translation at residue 3; a read error is likely, and the protein displayed is translated from the DNA. The chain has TRGV10 and TRGJP1. The J gene, missing from TCRdb, was assigned here through DNA to germline matching. TRGV10 is noted as an ORF with a role that remains uncertain. This CDR3 is 13 amino acids long. The CDR3 loop is CASWGVTGWFKIF. The CDR3 nucleotides are TGTGCTTCGTGGGGCGTAACTGGTTGGTTCAAGATATTT.

This clone is labeled as medium-sized. This chain uses TRGV9 with TRGJ1 or TRGJ2. Since TCRdb gives no J gene, matching the DNA to germline was used here to assign it. CDR3 length equals 14 residues. After removal of 0 bases from V and 4 bases from J, the junction contained 6 bases not matched to a gene. CDR1 and CDR2 (germline): GITISATS, ISYDGTV (reference sequence). CDR3 DNA: TGTGCCTTGTGGGAGGTGCGGGGGTATTATAAGAAACTCTTT. Amino acids: CALWEVRGYYKKLF.

Relative to its sample, this clone is large. The chain recombines TRGV8 with TRGJ1 or TRGJ2. As TCRdb names no J gene, one was assigned here on the basis of a DNA match to germline. The V gene end was trimmed by 2 bases and the J gene end by 2 bases; junction bases not matched to a gene: 3. CDR3 length: 13 amino acids. The germline V gene encodes CDR1 VENAVY and CDR2 YDSYNSRV. CDR3 region: CATWDIDYYKKLF. CDR3 coding DNA: TGTGCCACCTGGGATATTGATTATTATAAGAAACTCTTT.

Details on this clone: TCRdb assigns this DNA the protein of a much larger clone, which departs from its translation at residue 13; this likely reflects a read error, and the protein shown comes from translating the DNA. The J gene has no call, while the V gene is TRGV11. TRGV11 is recorded as an ORF, its role being uncertain. The CDR3 contains 15 residues. The DNA of the CDR3 is TGTGCCTGCTGGATTAGGCACGTAAAATATTATAAGAACCTCTTT. Encoded protein: CACWIRHVKYYKNLF.

In its sample, this clone ranks as medium-sized. TCRdb's listed protein matches a much larger clone and diverges from this DNA's translation at residue 7, likely through a read error; the protein shown comes from the DNA. This sequence joins TRGV5 and TRGJ1 or TRGJ2. Since TCRdb gives no J gene, matching the DNA to germline was used here to assign it. This CDR3 is 13 amino acids long. V dropped 3 bases and J dropped 3; count of bases not matched to a gene: 5. Germline CDR1 and CDR2: VINAFY and YDVSNSKD. The CDR3 loop reads CATWDGTYYKKLF. Here the CDR3 DNA reads TGTGCCACCTGGGACGGAACTTATTATAAGAAACTCTTT.

This clone was seen at least ten times. Since a far larger clone is one base different, this is likely a read error. The same CDR3 also results from other DNA sequences found in this sample. The J gene was not called, though the V gene is TRGV10. TRGV10 is an ORF for which the function is uncertain. CDR3 length: 13 residues. CDR3 residues: CAAWGVTGWFKIF. The CDR3 coding sequence is TGTGCTGCGTGGGGCGTAACTGGTTGGTTCAAAATATTT.

This clone was seen a handful of times. Translating this DNA gives a protein that differs at residue 4 from the TCRdb one, which belongs to a much larger clone; a read error is likely, and the protein shown is this translation. V gene TRGV10 combines with J gene TRGJP1. TCRdb carries no J gene annotation; the J gene was assigned here by matching the DNA with germline. TRGV10 counts as an open reading frame of uncertain function. The CDR3 has 19 amino acids. V was clipped by 11 bases and J by 0 bases; unmatched bases: 22. The chain's CDR3 is CAARDSQWGKNTTGWFKIF. The CDR3 DNA reads as TGTGCTGCGCGGGATTCCCAATGGGGAAAAAATACCACTGGTTGGTTCAAGATATTT.

This clone has ten or more counts. The protein given by TCRdb reflects a much larger clone and differs at residue 5 from this DNA's translation, likely from a read error; the protein shown is the DNA's translation. V is TRGV10 and J is TRGJP1. The J gene, not given by TCRdb, was assigned here from a germline match of the nucleotide sequence. TRGV10 is an ORF, with its function uncertain. CDR3 size: 15 residues. The ends lost 8 bases at V and 4 bases at J; junction bases unmatched: 11. Written as DNA, the CDR3 is TGTGCTGCGTGGGGTCGGCGATGCACTGGTTGGTTCAAGATATTT. This sequence encodes CAAWGRRCTGWFKIF.

As regards this clone: TCRdb lists the protein of a much larger clone for this DNA, which differs at residue 9, so this is likely a read error; the protein given here is translated from the DNA itself. The V gene reported is TRGV2; the J gene is uncalled. This CDR3 contains 14 residues. Germline-derived CDR1 and CDR2 are EGSNGY and YDSYNSKV. The CDR3 here is CATWDGLCHGGKLF. The CDR3 DNA sequence: TGTGCCACCTGGGACGGGCTTTGCCACGGCGGAAAACTCTTT.

By share of the sample, this clone is large. Other nucleotide sequences in the sample specify the same CDR3. This chain connects TRGV5 to TRGJP1. Assignment of the J gene here rests on matching the DNA to germline, because TCRdb gives none. Trimming removed 3 bases from V and 7 bases from J; junction bases left unmatched: 8. Germline CDR1 reads VINAFY; CDR2 reads YDVSNSKD. The length of the CDR3 is 14 residues. The CDR3 nucleotides read TGTGCCACCTGGGACCCTCAGGTTGGTTGGTTCAAGATATTT. This translates into CATWDPQVGWFKIF.

On this clone: The limits of the CDR3 on the DNA are not certain, so only TCRdb's listed CDR3 is given. The V gene was identified as TRGV8, while no J gene was called. Germline loops: CDR1 VENAVY, CDR2 YDSYNSRV. The CDR3 length is 18 residues, termini included. CDR3: CATWANIIRNSLAVEQHF.

In the case of this clone: A far more abundant clone sits one base away, making this likely a read error. The DNA is omitted, as the CDR3 cannot be located on it reliably, and the CDR3 follows TCRdb's listing. The sample holds other DNA sequences that translate to the same CDR3. With the J gene uncalled, the V gene is TRGV11. TRGV11 falls under the ORF class, with uncertain function. The CDR3 totals 21 residues, both ends included. CDR3 residues: CTTVPAGLGTFGTGSDWIKTF.

About this clone: TCRdb's protein, taken from a much larger clone, differs from this DNA's translation at residue 9, likely owing to a read error; the protein displayed comes from the DNA. The rearrangement links TRGV10 to TRGJP1. The J gene comes from matching the DNA to germline here; TCRdb lacks it. TRGV10 is an ORF, and what it does is uncertain. The CDR3 is 14 residues long. CDR3 coding DNA: TGTGCTGCGTGGGGGAGAACCACTGATTGGTTCAAGATATTT. Its protein is CAAWGRTTDWFKIF.

As to this clone: Sequence at one end of the junction differs from germline and may be a read error. This chain uses TRGV10 with TRGJP1. TCRdb offers no J gene call, so here the DNA was matched to germline to obtain one. TRGV10 is assigned to the ORF class and has an uncertain function. CDR3 length: 15 residues. The CDR3 DNA follows: TGCAGCGTCCGAAACCACGGGGCCACTGGTTGGTTCAAGATATTT. Translating it yields CSVRNHGATGWFKIF.

This clone has more than one count but fewer than ten. The genes are TRGV8 and TRGJP2. The J gene comes from matching the DNA to germline here; TCRdb lacks it. Per the germline V gene, CDR1 is VENAVY and CDR2 is YDSYNSRV. CDR3 length: 14 amino acids. Trimming at V came to 2 bases and at J to 16 bases, leaving 16 bases not matched to a gene. Written as DNA, the CDR3 is TGTGCCACCTGGGATAAGGGGGGGGATTGCCACAAGACGTTT. It specifies CATWDKGGDCHKTF.

In its sample, this clone was seen many times. This DNA's translation differs at residue 3 from TCRdb's protein, which comes from a much larger clone; a read error is likely, and the protein shown is translated from the DNA. For the CDR3, the DNA is TGTGCCCCCTGGGATGGGGGGGGGGCGGTATGGTTCAAGATATTT. This translates into CAPWDGGGAVWFKIF. V usage is TRGV4 and J usage is TRGJP1. The J gene, not given by TCRdb, was assigned here from a germline match of the nucleotide sequence. The germline V gene has CDR1 EGSTGY and CDR2 YDSYTSSV. The CDR3 length is 15 residues.

In its sample, this clone is large. Other DNA sequences in this specimen translate into the identical CDR3. The chain is built from TRGV10 and TRGJ1 or TRGJ2. No J gene is reported in TCRdb; it was inferred here by comparing the DNA with germline. TRGV10 is classed as an ORF, of uncertain function. V lost 11 bases to trimming and J lost 4 bases; unmatched junction nucleotides: 6. The CDR3 has 11 residues. The CDR3 bases are TGTGCTGCGGAGAGATATTATAAGAAACTCTTT. Protein product: CAAERYYKKLF.

CDR3 sequence reads: CAAWDSSWKGYYKKLF. DNA for the CDR3: TGTGCTGCGTGGGATTCCAGTTGGAAGGGTTATTATAAGAAACTCTTT. V gene TRGV10 combines with J gene TRGJ1 or TRGJ2. TCRdb records no J gene; here it was assigned by comparing the DNA to germline. TRGV10 is designated an ORF whose function remains uncertain. Trimming cost V 8 bases and J 3 bases; bases outside gene matches: 17. This CDR3 has 16 residues.